This T cell receptor (beta chain) was sequenced in a study of blood T cell repertoires in COVID-19. Study-level background: Acute and convalescent COVID-19 specimens originated in the United States, Italy and Spain. From T cells, B-cell-depleted T cells, or PBMCs came the material, which was cDNA or gDNA.

Deletions cut 2 bases from V and 6 bases from J, with 15 bases between. The CDR3 covers 15 residues. The germline gives CDR1 MNHEY, CDR2 SVGAGI. In the study's own analysis: Reference gene primer amplification gave nucleated cell count estimates. Only in-frame clones appear in the TCRdb table, and some are missing; sequencing was by immunoSEQ multiplex PCR. V and J calls and clone size follow that table, whereas D and trimming were derived from the DNA. The sample lists about 76,000 clones, more than 75% occurring once. The chain is built from TRBV6-5 and TRBJ2-3, with a possible D match to TRBD1 (5 bases). Input material: peripheral blood. This TCR came from a man in his fifties or sixties with acute or convalescent COVID-19. CDR3 region: CASSYKARVYDTQYF. In DNA form, the CDR3 reads TGTGCCAGCAGTTACAAGGCCAGGGTATATGATACGCAGTATTTT.